The text below deals with one T cell receptor (beta chain). Germline V lookup: CDR1 SEHNR, CDR2 FQNEAQ (reference sequence). The CDR3 totals 15 residues. V was trimmed by 1 base and J by 5 bases, leaving 11 bases between them. This specimen comes from a study of T cell changes during pregnancy in multiple sclerosis. This table comes from immunoSEQ multiplex PCR, and its TCRdb copy is limited to in-frame clones, with some not included. The data hold roughly 40,000 clones, with around 92% observed a single time. This receptor was obtained from a female donor in good health, enrolled as a control in a pregnancy study. Sequences were derived from CD4+ T cells from peripheral blood mononuclear cells, sampled after pregnancy. J is TRBJ1-4 and V is TRBV7-9; D gene uncertain. The CDR3 region is CASSLGAGGNEKLFF. The CDR3 DNA sequence: TGTGCCAGCAGCTTAGGCGCGGGAGGGAATGAAAAACTGTTTTTT.